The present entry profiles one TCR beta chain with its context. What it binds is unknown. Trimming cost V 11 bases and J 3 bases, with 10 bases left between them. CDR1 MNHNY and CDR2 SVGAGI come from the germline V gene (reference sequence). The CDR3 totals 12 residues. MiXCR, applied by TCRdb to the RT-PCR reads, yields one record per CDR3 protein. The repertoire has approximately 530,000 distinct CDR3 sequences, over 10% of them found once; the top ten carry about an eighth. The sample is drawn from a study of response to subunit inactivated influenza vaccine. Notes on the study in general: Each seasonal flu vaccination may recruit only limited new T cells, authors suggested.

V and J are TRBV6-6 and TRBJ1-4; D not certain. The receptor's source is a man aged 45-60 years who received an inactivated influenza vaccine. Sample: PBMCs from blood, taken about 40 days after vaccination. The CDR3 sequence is CAVNAPNEKLFF. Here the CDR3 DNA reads TGTGCCGTAAACGCCCCTAATGAAAAACTGTTTTTT.